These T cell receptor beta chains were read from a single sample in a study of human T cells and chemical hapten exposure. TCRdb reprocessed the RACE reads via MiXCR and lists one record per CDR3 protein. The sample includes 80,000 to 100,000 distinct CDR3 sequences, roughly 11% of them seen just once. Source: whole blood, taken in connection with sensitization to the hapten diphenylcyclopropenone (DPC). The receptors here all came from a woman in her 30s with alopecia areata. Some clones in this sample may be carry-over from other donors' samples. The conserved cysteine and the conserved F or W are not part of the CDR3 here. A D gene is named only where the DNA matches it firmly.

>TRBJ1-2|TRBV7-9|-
ASSPYSTAFYGYT
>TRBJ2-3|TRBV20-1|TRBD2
SAGGTSGTDTQY
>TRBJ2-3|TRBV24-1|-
ATSDGTRDDTQY
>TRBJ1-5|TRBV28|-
ASSSEPSNQPQH
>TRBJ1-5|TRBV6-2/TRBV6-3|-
ASRPGYSNQPQH
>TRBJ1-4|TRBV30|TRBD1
AWKMGQGPNEKLF
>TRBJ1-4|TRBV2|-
ASRQNLAEKLF
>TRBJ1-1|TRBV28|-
ASSAQGTEAF
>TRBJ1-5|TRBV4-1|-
ASSLGWSNQPQH
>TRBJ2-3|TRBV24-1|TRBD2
ATSDTKTSRDTQY
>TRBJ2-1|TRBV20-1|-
SARVPGGTEQF
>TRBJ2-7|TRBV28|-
ASSPPKNEQY
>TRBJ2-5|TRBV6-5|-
ASSAQGAQETQY
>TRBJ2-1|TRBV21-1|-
ASSTGTGDPVLSYNEQF
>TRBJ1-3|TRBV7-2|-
ASSREFGNTIY
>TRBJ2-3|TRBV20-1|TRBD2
SARATSGLALPSTDTQY
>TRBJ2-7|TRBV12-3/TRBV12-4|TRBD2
ASSLDSGSRHEQY
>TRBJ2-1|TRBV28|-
ASRTLALSSYNEQF
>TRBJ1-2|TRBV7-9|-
ASSQGIAGSYGYT
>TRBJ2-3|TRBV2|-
ASTRRADTQY
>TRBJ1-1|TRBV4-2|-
ASSQVTGTLNTEAF
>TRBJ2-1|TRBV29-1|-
SVRAGSEQF
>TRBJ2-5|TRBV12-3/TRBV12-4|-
ASSLNLYQETQY